This T cell receptor (beta chain) originates from a study of T cells after yellow fever vaccination. Study-level points and caveats: Abundant bulk-population clonotypes could contaminate the FACS-sorted repertoires.

This clonotype was picked up a small number of times. Its antigen is unidentified. TCRdb used MiXCR to reprocess the 5' RACE reads, holding one entry per CDR3 protein. Of some 120,000 distinct CDR3 sequences in the sample, 8.4% were seen once. The sample here was CD8+ T cells sorted from PBMCs, taken 45 days after the yellow fever booster vaccination. This sequence originates from a man in his thirties or forties who received the YFV17D yellow fever vaccine.

CDR3 nucleotides: TGCAGTGCTAGGGGGGTGACGAGCATCGATGCAGGGATAGTGAATGGCTACACCTTC. Protein product: CSARGVTSIDAGIVNGYTF. The chain links TRBV20-1 to TRBJ1-2; possibly TRBD1 for D (5 bases). Germline V CDR1 and CDR2: DFQATT, SNEGSKA (reference sequence). Trimming pared 3 bases from V and 6 bases from J, leaving 32 bases between. The CDR3 covers 19 residues.